The 25 T cell receptor beta chains presented below share a single source sample, sequenced in a study of technical replicates of blood from a few donors. Sequenced by immunoSEQ multiplex PCR; TCRdb stores in-frame clones only, minus some. The table includes some 87,000 clones, 96% detected once. Sequences were obtained from T cells isolated from PBMCs. The source of these receptors is a human donor in good health.

This rearrangement joins TRBV27 to TRBJ2-7, with TRBD2 identical over 7 bases. Germline trimming cut 6 bases from V and 3 bases from J; bases unmatched to any gene: 2. The CDR3 consists of 12 residues. Germline values: CDR1 MNHEY, CDR2 SMNVEV (reference sequence). The CDR3 here is CASRGGHYEQYF. For the CDR3, the DNA is TGTGCCAGCAGGGGAGGGCACTACGAGCAGTACTTC.

The chain uses TRBV5-1 and TRBJ2-2; D gene uncertain. This CDR3 region has 15 residues. The ends were cut back, 0 bases at V and 1 base at J, with 7 bases in the middle. Germline V gene sequence: CDR1 SGHRS, CDR2 YFSETQ. CDR3 protein: CASSLATENTGELFF. In DNA form, the CDR3 reads TGCGCCAGCAGCTTGGCTACAGAGAACACCGGGGAGCTGTTTTTT.

This clone was seen once. The chain couples TRBV7-3 to TRBJ2-7, with TRBD1 matching over 10 bases. Germline CDR1 and CDR2: SGHTA and FQGTGA. The V segment lost 5 bases and the J segment 5 bases; nucleotides outside the gene matches: 6. This CDR3 is 14 amino acids long. The chain's CDR3 is CASSLRTGGNEQYF. Here the CDR3 DNA reads TGTGCCAGCAGCCTACGGACAGGGGGAAACGAGCAGTACTTC.

V gene TRBV7-3 combines with J gene TRBJ1-4; weak D call: TRBD1 (5 bases). Germline-derived CDR1 and CDR2 are SGHTA and FQGTGA. V was trimmed by 7 bases and J by 3 bases, leaving 27 bases between them. CDR3 length: 19 residues. The CDR3 coding sequence is TGTGCCAGCACTCTCTCCCCGGGAGGGGAAGATGTGGCTAATGAAAAACTGTTTTTT. It encodes CASTLSPGGEDVANEKLFF.

The CDR3 DNA sequence: TGTGCCAGCACTCCCGGGGGGAGCTCCTACAATGAGCAGTTCTTC. Protein: CASTPGGSSYNEQFF. The chain recombines TRBV7-6 with TRBJ2-1; 7 bases are shared with TRBD2. Germline CDR1 is SGHVS and CDR2 is FNYEAQ. V lost 7 bases to trimming and J lost 0 bases; unmatched junction nucleotides: 6. The CDR3 has 15 residues.

The chain couples TRBV27 to TRBJ1-5, with TRBD1 as a possible D gene (5 bases). This CDR3 comprises 15 residues. V lost 5 bases and J 4 bases, leaving 15 bases between the germline ends. Germline loops: CDR1 MNHEY, CDR2 SMNVEV (reference sequence). This CDR3 is CASSPWDGGNQPQHF. The CDR3 nucleotides are TGTGCCAGCAGTCCCTGGGACGGAGGGAATCAGCCCCAGCATTTT.

There are a few counts of this clone. The chain has TRBV5-1 and TRBJ2-7; 12 nucleotides align to TRBD2. The CDR3 contains 15 residues. The V gene end was trimmed by 4 bases and the J gene end by 5 bases; junction bases not matched to a gene: 7. The germline V gene encodes CDR1 SGHRS and CDR2 YFSETQ. CDR3 DNA sequence: TGCGCCAGCAGCACTAGCGGGAGGAGTACAAACGAGCAGTACTTC. Translation gives CASSTSGRSTNEQYF.

The CDR3 reads CASSLSVNTEAFF. CDR3 nucleotide sequence: TGTGCCAGCAGCCTCTCAGTGAACACTGAAGCTTTCTTT. The chain joins TRBV7-3 to TRBJ1-1; D gene ambiguous. From germline, CDR1 is SGHTA and CDR2 FQGTGA. The V end lost 5 bases, the J end lost 0 bases, and 7 bases lay between the germline ends. The CDR3 loop spans 13 amino acids.

CDR3 protein: CASSLFTMETQYF. Written as DNA, the CDR3 is TGCGCCAGCAGCTTGTTCACAATGGAGACCCAGTACTTC. This chain links TRBV5-1 with TRBJ2-5; D is unclear. The CDR3 runs 13 residues. The V gene lost 1 base and the J gene lost 5 bases, with 9 bases spanning the gap. CDR1 is SGHRS and CDR2 is YFSETQ in the germline V gene.

The chain joins TRBV7-2 to TRBJ2-5; a possible D gene is TRBD2 (6 bases). The CDR3 loop spans 17 amino acids. Trimming pared 5 bases from V and 4 bases from J, leaving 23 bases between. Per germline, CDR1 SGHTA and CDR2 FQGNSA. The CDR3 loop is CASSPGDAGWVGETQYF. CDR3 DNA: TGTGCCAGCAGCCCAGGCGATGCGGGATGGGTGGGAGAGACCCAGTACTTC. Drawing the rest from reference TRBV7-2 and TRBJ2-5, the complete variable domain is GAGVSQSPSNKVTEKGKDVELRCDPISGHTALYWYRQSLGQGLEFLIYFQGNSAPDKSGLPSDRFSAERTGGSVSTLTIQRTQQEDSAVYLCASSPGDAGWVGETQYFGPGTRLLVL.

This clone was recorded only once. CDR3: CSVEPPSGSINEQYF. In nucleotides, the CDR3 is TGCAGCGTTGAACCTCCTAGCGGGAGTATCAACGAGCAGTACTTC. This chain joins TRBV29-1 and TRBJ2-7; 10 positions agree with TRBD2. This CDR3 region has 15 residues. Germline assignment: CDR1 SQVTM and CDR2 ANQGSEA. The trim removed 2 bases at V and 5 bases at J, leaving 9 bases unmatched.

This rearrangement joins TRBV20-1 to TRBJ2-1, with unresolved D. The CDR3 consists of 10 residues. The germline V gene encodes CDR1 DFQATT and CDR2 SNEGSKA (reference sequence). CDR3 sequence: CTSLYNEQFF. CDR3 coding DNA: TGCACCTCTTTGTACAATGAGCAGTTCTTC.

The chain joins TRBV9 to TRBJ2-7; 7 bases are shared with TRBD2. J was trimmed by 7 bases and V by 0 bases; bases with no gene match: 10. This CDR3 comprises 15 residues. Germline loops: CDR1 SGDLS, CDR2 YYNGEE. The CDR3 coding sequence is TGTGCCAGCAGCGTAGGCGGGAGTGGTTTAGGTGAGCAGTACTTC. Translation gives CASSVGGSGLGEQYF. The full variable domain, its missing parts supplied by reference TRBV9 and TRBJ2-7, is DSGVTQTPKHLITATGQRVTLRCSPRSGDLSVYWYQQSLDQGLQFLIQYYNGEERAKGNILERFSAQQFPDLHSELNLSSLELGDSALYFCASSVGGSGLGEQYFGPGTRLTVT.

The chain employs TRBV7-7 and TRBJ2-5; tentatively, D is TRBD2 (6 bases). The CDR3 has 16 amino acids. Germline V gene data show CDR1 as SSHAT and CDR2 as FNYEAQ (reference sequence). V lost 5 bases and J 2 bases, leaving 18 bases between the germline ends. CDR3 region: CASSLLAGGVQETQYF. CDR3 DNA sequence: TGTGCCAGCAGCCTCCTAGCTGGAGGGGTGCAAGAGACCCAGTACTTC.

This chain joins TRBV9 and TRBJ1-2; no definite D call. Germline CDR1 is SGDLS and CDR2 is YYNGEE. The CDR3 contains 13 residues. Trimming shortened V by 0 bases and J by 10 bases, and 13 bases separated the two germline ends. The CDR3 sequence is CASSVGGGSFYTF. DNA of the CDR3: TGTGCCAGCAGCGTAGGGGGAGGGTCGTTCTACACCTTC. The full variable domain, completed using reference TRBV9 and TRBJ1-2, is DSGVTQTPKHLITATGQRVTLRCSPRSGDLSVYWYQQSLDQGLQFLIQYYNGEERAKGNILERFSAQQFPDLHSELNLSSLELGDSALYFCASSVGGGSFYTFGSGTRLTVV.

The genes are TRBV13 and TRBJ2-4; maybe TRBD2 (6 bases). Looked up from germline, CDR1 is PRHDT and CDR2 is FYEKMQ (reference sequence). Trimming took 2 bases from V and 2 from J, leaving 13 bases between them. This CDR3 has 16 residues. The CDR3 nucleotides read TGTGCCAGCAGCTTAAACCGGGAGCAAACCAAAAACATTCAGTACTTC. It is translated as CASSLNREQTKNIQYF.

The chain carries TRBV11-3 and TRBJ2-7; D gene uncertain. The ends were cut back, 0 bases at V and 2 bases at J, with 5 bases in the middle. The CDR3 spans 13 residues. Germline values: CDR1 SGHNT, CDR2 YENEEA. The DNA for the CDR3 is TGTGCCAGCAGCTTAGAACAGACCTACGAGCAGTACTTC. It translates to CASSLEQTYEQYF.

With respect to this clone: A junction end diverges from the germline sequence, so it may reflect a read error. V and J are TRBV7-7 and TRBJ2-2; D is perhaps TRBD1 (7 bases). There are 16 residues in the CDR3. The germline V gene encodes CDR1 SSHAT and CDR2 FNYEAQ (reference sequence). CDR3 sequence: CASSSRGARGTGELFF. The DNA for the CDR3 is TGTGCTAGCAGCTCCAGGGGGGCGCGAGGCACCGGGGAGCTGTTTTTT.

The V and J genes are TRBV6-5 and TRBJ1-1; D remains ambiguous. The CDR3 extends over 14 amino acids. Germline values: CDR1 MNHEY, CDR2 SVGAGI. V lost 2 bases and J 3 bases, leaving 10 bases between the germline ends. The CDR3 DNA reads TGTGCCAGCAGTTACCAGGATACCTACACTGAAGCTTTCTTT. It codes for CASSYQDTYTEAFF.

The CDR3: CSARDSLEQFF. The DNA for the CDR3 is TGCAGTGCTAGGGACAGCCTTGAGCAGTTCTTC. This sequence joins TRBV20-1 and TRBJ2-1; D possibly corresponds to TRBD1 (6 bases). The CDR3 has 11 amino acids. Germline V gene lookup returns CDR1 DFQATT and CDR2 SNEGSKA (reference sequence). With 3 bases removed from V and 9 bases from J, the gap between germline ends came to 9 bases.

This clone has just one count. The V and J genes are TRBV28 and TRBJ2-1; the D gene is possibly TRBD2 (5 bases). V was pared by 6 bases and J by 7 bases, with 13 bases between. The germline V gene encodes CDR1 MDHEN and CDR2 SYDVKM. The CDR3 is 13 amino acids. CDR3 DNA sequence: TGTGCCAGCAGACCCGGACTGGTAAATGAGCAGTTCTTC. Protein sequence: CASRPGLVNEQFF. Drawing the rest from reference TRBV28 and TRBJ2-1, the complete variable domain is DVKVTQSSRYLVKRTGEKVFLECVQDMDHENMFWYRQDPGLGLRLIYFSYDVKMKEKGDIPEGYSVSREKKERFSLILESASTNQTSMYLCASRPGLVNEQFFGPGTRLTVL.

CDR3 bases: TGTGCCAGCAGTTTAAATGTCGGGGGGTTTGCTCGGGGGTACGAGCAGTACTTC. Residues: CASSLNVGGFARGYEQYF. The J gene is TRBJ2-7, the V gene TRBV28, with 7 bases identical to TRBD2. Germline V gene sequence: CDR1 MDHEN, CDR2 SYDVKM. The CDR3 runs 18 residues. V lost 2 bases to trimming and J lost 4 bases; unmatched junction nucleotides: 17.

The chain couples TRBV19 to TRBJ2-7; no clear D gene. V was clipped by 3 bases and J by 0 bases, with 12 bases between them. The CDR3 loop spans 15 amino acids. Per the germline V gene, CDR1 is LNHDA and CDR2 is SQIVND (reference sequence). As DNA, the CDR3 is TGTGCCAGTAGTATTGCTGCGGTAAGCTCCTACGAGCAGTACTTC. Protein product: CASSIAAVSSYEQYF.

The genes are TRBV27 and TRBJ2-3; 7 bases match TRBD2. The CDR3 runs to 13 residues. The germline CDR1 and CDR2 sequences are MNHEY and SMNVEV (reference sequence). The ends lost 8 bases at V and 0 bases at J; junction bases unmatched: 2. This CDR3 reads CASWGGSTDTQYF. CDR3 nucleotides: TGTGCCAGCTGGGGAGGGAGCACAGATACGCAGTATTTT.

The V call is TRBV5-1, the J call TRBJ2-2; D unclear. V shed 4 bases and J shed 1 base, with 14 bases lying between them. The CDR3 totals 16 residues. CDR1 and CDR2 from the germline V gene are SGHRS and YFSETQ. CDR3 in amino acids: CASSPPEAWNTGELFF. As DNA, the CDR3 is TGCGCCAGCAGCCCGCCGGAAGCGTGGAACACCGGGGAGCTGTTTTTT.